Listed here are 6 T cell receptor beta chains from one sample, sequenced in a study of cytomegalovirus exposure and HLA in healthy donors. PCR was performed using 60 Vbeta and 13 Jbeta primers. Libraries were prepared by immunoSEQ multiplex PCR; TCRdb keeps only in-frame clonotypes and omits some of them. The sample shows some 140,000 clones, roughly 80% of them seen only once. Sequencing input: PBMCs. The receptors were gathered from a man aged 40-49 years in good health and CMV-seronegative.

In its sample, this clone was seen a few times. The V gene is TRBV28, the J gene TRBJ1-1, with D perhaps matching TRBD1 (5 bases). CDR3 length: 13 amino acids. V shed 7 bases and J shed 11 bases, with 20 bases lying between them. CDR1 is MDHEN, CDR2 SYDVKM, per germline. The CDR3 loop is CASNPQSTVGAFF. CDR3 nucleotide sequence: TGTGCCAGCAATCCTCAATCGACAGTGGGCGCTTTCTTT.

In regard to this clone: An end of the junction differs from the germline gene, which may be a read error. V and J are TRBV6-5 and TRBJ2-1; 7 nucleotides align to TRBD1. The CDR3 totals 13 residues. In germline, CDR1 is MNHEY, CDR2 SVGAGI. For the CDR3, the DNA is TGTGCCAGCAGTTACCTACAGGGGACCCTCGTGGTCTTC. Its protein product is CASSYLQGTLVVF.

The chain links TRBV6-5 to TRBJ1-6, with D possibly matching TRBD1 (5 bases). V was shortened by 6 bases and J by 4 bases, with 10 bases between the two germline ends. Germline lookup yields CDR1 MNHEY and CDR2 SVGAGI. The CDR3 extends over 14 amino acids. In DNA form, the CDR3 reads TGTGCCAGCAGCTTAGACAGATATAATTCACCCCTCCACTTT. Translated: CASSLDRYNSPLHF.

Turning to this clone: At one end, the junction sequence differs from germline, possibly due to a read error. In DNA form, the CDR3 reads TGTGCCAGCAGCCAAGCTCTGGGCTCTGGGGCCGACGTCCTGACTTTC. It translates to CASSQALGSGADVLTF. The chain joins TRBV4-2 to TRBJ2-6, with D possibly matching TRBD1 (5 bases). The CDR3 consists of 16 residues. Germline CDR1 LGHNA, CDR2 YNFKEQ.

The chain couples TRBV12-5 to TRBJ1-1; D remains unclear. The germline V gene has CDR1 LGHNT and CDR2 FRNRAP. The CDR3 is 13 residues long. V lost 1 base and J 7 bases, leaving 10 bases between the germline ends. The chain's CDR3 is CASGLAHSLEAFF. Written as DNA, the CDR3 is TGTGCTAGTGGTTTGGCCCACAGCCTTGAAGCTTTCTTT.

CDR3 region: CASSPRAGHNTGELFF. CDR3 in DNA: TGTGCCAGCTCACCACGGGCAGGCCATAACACCGGGGAGCTGTTTTTT. V gene TRBV18 combines with J gene TRBJ2-2; D gene unclear. The germline CDR1 and CDR2 sequences are KGHSH and LQKENI. The length of the CDR3 is 16 residues. Trimming removed 1 base from V and 2 bases from J, with 11 bases in between. The variable domain in full, completed from reference TRBV18 and TRBJ2-2, reads NAGVMQNPRHLVRRRGQEARLRCSPMKGHSHVYWYRQLPEEGLKFMVYLQKENIIDESGMPKERFSAEFPKEGPSILRIQQVVRGDSAAYFCASSPRAGHNTGELFFGEGSRLTVL.